This entry lists 20 T cell receptor beta chains sequenced from one sample in a study of vaccination and CD4 T cells after COVID-19. Their specific antigens are unknown. Treatment defined: roughly ten-day PBMC culture with coronavirus spike peptide pools or control peptides (ViraFEST assay). The Oncomine TCR Beta short-read assay was what sequenced the DNA obtained from cultured CD4+ T cells. TCRdb re-derived calls from the PCR reads in MiXCR, one entry per CDR3 protein. The table lists about 23,000 distinct CDR3 sequences, around two thirds of them singletons. The material was CD4+ T cells from blood, cultured in vitro, obtained after SARS-CoV-2 vaccination. These receptors were collected from a human donor who received a COVID-19 vaccine.

The chain employs TRBV20-1 and TRBJ1-6; tentative D call: TRBD1 (5 bases). The CDR3 is 14 residues long. Germline-derived CDR1 and CDR2 are DFQATT and SNEGSKA (reference sequence). Trimming stripped 6 bases from V and 9 bases from J, with 18 bases between. The CDR3 reads CSASDSRGISPLHF. The CDR3 DNA follows: TGCAGTGCCAGTGACAGCCGCGGGATTTCACCCCTCCACTTT.

V is TRBV30 and J is TRBJ1-1, with D perhaps TRBD1 (5 bases). Germline CDR1 is GTSNPN and CDR2 is SVGIG (reference sequence). CDR3 length: 15 amino acids. The V gene lost 3 bases and the J gene lost 0 bases, with 14 bases spanning the gap. The CDR3 DNA sequence: TGTGCCTGGAGCCGACCGGGGGGGATGAACACTGAAGCTTTCTTT. This encodes CAWSRPGGMNTEAFF.

This clonotype has more than one count but fewer than ten. V and J are TRBV6-1 and TRBJ2-2, with D possibly being TRBD1 (6 bases). Germline V gene lookup returns CDR1 MNHNS and CDR2 SASEGT. V was trimmed by 2 bases and J by 3 bases, leaving 10 bases between them. The CDR3 totals 15 residues. The CDR3 region has the DNA TGTGCCAGCAGTGAAACAGGGTTGGACACCGGGGAGCTGTTTTTT. This translates into CASSETGLDTGELFF.

This rearrangement joins TRBV20-1 to TRBJ2-3, with 8 nucleotides matching TRBD2. V shed 2 bases, J shed 6 bases, and the junction held 7 bases outside the gene matches. Germline V lookup: CDR1 DFQATT, CDR2 SNEGSKA (reference sequence). This CDR3 spans 14 amino acids. The CDR3 region is CSARRTSRVDTQYF. CDR3 coding DNA: TGCAGTGCTAGAAGGACTAGCAGGGTGGATACGCAGTATTTT.

The chain has TRBV5-4 and TRBJ2-7; D might be TRBD1 (8 bases). Germline V CDR1 and CDR2: SGHNT, YYREEE (reference sequence). The CDR3 length is 16 residues. The V and J ends lost 5 bases and 3 bases respectively, with 21 bases between them. The chain's CDR3 is CASSKDREGARYEQYF. The CDR3 DNA reads as TGTGCCAGCAGTAAGGACAGGGAGGGAGCCCGCTACGAGCAGTACTTC.

This clonotype was seen a handful of times. This sequence joins TRBV25-1 and TRBJ1-1; unclear D gene. The V gene lost 2 bases and the J gene lost 0 bases, with 10 bases spanning the gap. The CDR3 runs 15 residues. The V gene's germline CDR1 is MGHDK and CDR2 SYGVNS. This chain's CDR3 is CASSEERLMNTEAFF. CDR3 nucleotides: TGTGCCAGCAGTGAAGAACGCCTGATGAACACTGAAGCTTTCTTT.

The chain couples TRBV12-3 or TRBV12-4 to TRBJ2-2, with 9 bases identical to TRBD2. CDR3 length: 15 residues. V lost 7 bases, J lost 6 bases, and 9 bases stayed unmatched. This chain's CDR3 is CASTYGTSWPGELFF. Here the CDR3 DNA reads TGTGCCAGCACCTACGGGACTAGCTGGCCCGGGGAGCTGTTTTTT.

This clonotype turned up a few times. The V and J genes are TRBV20-1 and TRBJ1-5; no clear D gene. This CDR3 spans 15 amino acids. CDR1 and CDR2 (germline): DFQATT, SNEGSKA (reference sequence). Trimming pared 6 bases from V and 4 bases from J, leaving 19 bases between. The CDR3 loop is CSAADSMAANQPQHF. The DNA of the CDR3 is TGCAGTGCCGCGGATTCGATGGCAGCAAATCAGCCCCAGCATTTT.

The chain carries TRBV2 and TRBJ1-1, with a weak D call TRBD1 (6 bases). V lost 3 bases and J lost 10, with 12 bases in between. The CDR3 is 12 amino acids. Germline V gene lookup returns CDR1 SNHLY and CDR2 FYNNEI. The CDR3 bases are TGTGCCAGCAGTGATCGACAGGAGACAGCTTTCTTT. Translation gives CASSDRQETAFF.

V is TRBV9 and J is TRBJ2-5; D not resolved. V was cut by 3 bases and J by 2 bases, with 11 bases left in between. The germline V gene has CDR1 SGDLS and CDR2 YYNGEE. CDR3 length: 14 amino acids. CDR3 in amino acids: CASSASRNQETQYF. The CDR3 DNA reads TGTGCCAGCAGCGCCTCTAGGAATCAAGAGACCCAGTACTTC.

The rearrangement joins TRBV19 to TRBJ2-2, with 10 bases aligning to TRBD1. CDR1 LNHDA and CDR2 SQIVND come from the germline V gene (reference sequence). The J segment lost 7 bases and the V segment lost 6 bases, leaving 14 bases of the junction unmatched. This CDR3 is 17 amino acids long. The CDR3 nucleotides read TGTGCCAGTAGCCCAGAGACAGGGGGCGGTGTTGGCGGGGAGCTGTTTTTT. Translation gives CASSPETGGGVGGELFF.

CDR3 sequence: CASSPGRRGYAGTQYF. CDR3 sequence (DNA): TGTGCCAGCAGTCCCGGACGGCGGGGGTATGCAGGGACCCAGTACTTC. The V and J genes are TRBV12-3 or TRBV12-4 and TRBJ2-5; TRBD2 matches at 7 bases. The J segment lost 7 bases and the V segment lost 5 bases, leaving 16 bases of the junction unmatched. CDR3 length equals 16 residues.

V usage is TRBV19 and J usage is TRBJ1-2, with 11 bases fitting TRBD1. There are 14 residues in the CDR3. Germline lookup yields CDR1 LNHDA and CDR2 SQIVND (reference sequence). J lost 5 bases, V lost 4 bases, and 3 bases had no gene match. In nucleotides, the CDR3 is TGTGCCAGTAGTAACGGACAGGGGGCGTATGGCTACACCTTC. Translating gives CASSNGQGAYGYTF.

The chain has TRBV19 and TRBJ2-7, with 13 bases fitting TRBD2. This CDR3 spans 15 amino acids. The germline V gene has CDR1 LNHDA and CDR2 SQIVND (reference sequence). V was clipped by 4 bases and J by 5 bases; unmatched bases: 5. The CDR3 DNA sequence: TGTGCCAGTAGTAGAGGACTAGCGGGGGACAACGAGCAGTACTTC. Protein: CASSRGLAGDNEQYF.

The chain carries TRBV7-6 and TRBJ2-5, with 11 bases lining up with TRBD1. Trimming at V came to 4 bases and at J to 5 bases, leaving 6 bases not matched to a gene. The CDR3 is 15 amino acids. CDR1 is SGHVS, CDR2 FNYEAQ, per germline. CDR3 sequence: CASSSAGQGDETQYF. The CDR3 DNA reads as TGTGCCAGCAGCTCGGCGGGACAGGGGGACGAGACCCAGTACTTC.

A few counts support this clonotype. V gene TRBV6-1 combines with J gene TRBJ2-5; maybe TRBD2 (6 bases). The V end lost 5 bases, the J end lost 5 bases, and 15 bases lay between the germline ends. The germline gives CDR1 MNHNS, CDR2 SASEGT. The CDR3 contains 14 residues. CDR3 sequence: CASSLRSGGETQYF. The DNA of the CDR3 is TGTGCCAGCAGTCTAAGGTCCGGGGGTGAGACCCAGTACTTC.

The chain is built from TRBV7-9 and TRBJ1-2, with 9 bases fitting TRBD1. The CDR3 is 15 residues long. Per germline, CDR1 SEHNR and CDR2 FQNEAQ (reference sequence). The V and J ends lost 5 bases and 4 bases, in that order; junction bases with no gene match: 8. CDR3 DNA: TGTGCCAGCAGCCCGACCGGGACAGGGACCTATGGCTACACCTTC. Its protein is CASSPTGTGTYGYTF.

The rearrangement joins TRBV19 to TRBJ2-2; a weak D match, TRBD1 (5 bases). The CDR3 is 16 residues long. Trimming cost V 6 bases and J 4 bases, with 18 bases left between them. Per germline, CDR1 LNHDA and CDR2 SQIVND (reference sequence). As DNA, the CDR3 is TGTGCCAGTAGAAACACCGACACAGGAGTCACCGGGGAGCTGTTTTTT. This sequence encodes CASRNTDTGVTGELFF.

This chain joins TRBV10-1 and TRBJ1-1; 7 nucleotides match TRBD1. The CDR3 totals 13 residues. The V gene end was trimmed by 0 bases and the J gene end by 7 bases; junction bases not matched to a gene: 2. Germline V gene data show CDR1 as WNHNN and CDR2 as SYGVQD (reference sequence). The CDR3 region is CASSESGTVEAFF. CDR3 coding DNA: TGCGCCAGCAGTGAGTCGGGGACAGTTGAAGCTTTCTTT.

The rearrangement joins TRBV6-1 to TRBJ1-4; no clear D gene. The CDR3 is 17 amino acids. The germline CDR1 and CDR2 sequences are MNHNS and SASEGT. V lost 2 bases and J 1 base, leaving 14 bases between the germline ends. The CDR3 region is CASSEPPRVLTNEKLFF. The CDR3 DNA reads as TGTGCCAGCAGTGAACCGCCCCGGGTCCTAACTAATGAAAAACTGTTTTTT.